Listed here are 25 T cell receptor beta chains from one sample, sequenced in a study of OX40 agonist ivuxolimab in advanced cancers. Sequenced by immunoSEQ multiplex PCR; TCRdb stores in-frame clones only, minus some. The repertoire consists of tens of thousands of clones, with more than 70% occurring once and the leading ten covering approximately 0.47%. The material sequenced was CD4+ or CD8+ T cells sorted from blood, taken in a trial of the OX40 agonist ivuxolimab. The receptor set was obtained from an adult with an advanced solid tumor such as melanoma, head and neck, liver or kidney cancer.

This clone has just one count. This sequence joins TRBV6-5 and TRBJ2-7; TRBD2 is a possible D gene (6 bases). The ends were cut back, 9 bases at V and 0 bases at J, with 12 bases in the middle. The germline V gene encodes CDR1 MNHEY and CDR2 SVGAGI. There are 13 residues in the CDR3. This chain's CDR3 is CASRRGFSYEQYF. The CDR3 bases are TGTGCCAGTAGACGGGGGTTCTCCTACGAGCAGTACTTC.

This rearrangement joins TRBV6-1 to TRBJ2-7; no firm D call. Germline V gives CDR1 MNHNS, CDR2 SASEGT. The CDR3 sequence is 14 residues long. V lost 11 bases and J lost 2, with 19 bases in between. In nucleotides, the CDR3 is TGTGCCGGAAAACCCTCAATCGAAACCTACGAGCAGTACTTC. Translated: CAGKPSIETYEQYF.

The chain's CDR3 is CISGVDEQFF. The CDR3 DNA reads as TGTATCAGCGGGGTGGATGAGCAGTTCTTC. This sequence joins TRBV5-6 and TRBJ2-1; 7 nucleotides agree with TRBD2. Looked up from germline, CDR1 is SGHDT and CDR2 is YYEEEE. The CDR3 is 10 residues long. Together with reference TRBV5-6 and TRBJ2-1, the CDR3 gives the full variable domain: DAGVTQSPTHLIKTRGQQVTLRCSPKSGHDTVSWYQQALGQGPQFIFQYYEEEERQRGNFPDRFSGHQFPNYSSELNVNALLLGDSALYLCISGVDEQFFGPGTRLTVL.

V gene TRBV5-1 combines with J gene TRBJ2-7, with TRBD1 as a possible D gene (5 bases). V lost 0 bases and J 3 bases, leaving 19 bases between the germline ends. Germline assignment: CDR1 SGHRS and CDR2 YFSETQ. The CDR3 sequence is 17 residues long. CDR3 nucleotide sequence: TGCGCCAGCAGCTTGGGGGTCCCAGGTACAGGAGACTACGAGCAGTACTTC. Translation gives CASSLGVPGTGDYEQYF.

This sequence joins TRBV9 and TRBJ1-1; D is undetermined. CDR1 is SGDLS and CDR2 is YYNGEE in the germline V gene. The CDR3 contains 13 residues. Trimming left V 1 base short and J 11 bases short, with 15 bases between. DNA of the CDR3: TGTGCCAGCAGCGTAAGTAAAGAGGAGCCGGCTTTCTTT. As protein: CASSVSKEEPAFF.

Concerning this clone: In this CDR3 the conserved last residue, phenylalanine or tryptophan, is missing, so a read error is likely. The V and J genes are TRBV5-1 and TRBJ1-6; TRBD1 is a possible D gene (5 bases). Germline lookup yields CDR1 SGHRS and CDR2 YFSETQ. The CDR3 has 13 amino acids. The V end lost 4 bases, the J end lost 7 bases, and 9 bases lay between the germline ends. The CDR3 DNA reads TGCGCCAGCAGCGTCGACAGCAATTCACCCCTCCACCTT. Protein product: CASSVDSNSPLHL.

This chain uses TRBV5-1 with TRBJ2-7, with D hard to call. The V gene lost 0 bases and the J gene lost 2 bases, with 9 bases spanning the gap. Germline CDR1 and CDR2: SGHRS and YFSETQ. This CDR3 contains 14 residues. The CDR3 spells CASSLGQDTYEQYF. DNA of the CDR3: TGCGCCAGCAGCTTGGGGCAGGATACCTACGAGCAGTACTTC.

This chain links TRBV12-5 with TRBJ1-2, with D possibly TRBD1 on 5 matching bases. Germline V CDR1 and CDR2: LGHNT, FRNRAP. V shed 2 bases and J shed 8 bases, with 9 bases lying between them. The CDR3 spans 12 residues. CDR3 bases: TGTGCTAGTGGTTTGAGGGCAGGGGGCTACACCTTC. It specifies CASGLRAGGYTF.

The chain has TRBV7-3 and TRBJ2-1; D is unresolved. The V gene's germline CDR1 is SGHTA and CDR2 FQGTGA. The CDR3 is 13 amino acids. The V end lost 4 bases, the J end lost 8 bases, and 12 bases lay between the germline ends. The CDR3 loop is CASSSPSKDEQFF. As DNA, the CDR3 is TGTGCCAGCAGCTCCCCTTCGAAGGATGAGCAGTTCTTC.

DNA for the CDR3: TGCGCCAGCAGCTTCTCTACGGAGGCTGAGCAGTTCTTC. Translating it yields CASSFSTEAEQFF. V and J are TRBV5-1 and TRBJ2-1; a possible D gene is TRBD2 (5 bases). The V end lost 2 bases, the J end lost 9 bases, and 12 bases lay between the germline ends. The CDR3 loop spans 13 amino acids. Germline V gene lookup returns CDR1 SGHRS and CDR2 YFSETQ.

The V gene is TRBV5-6, the J gene TRBJ2-5; 10 bases match TRBD1. Germline CDR1 and CDR2: SGHDT and YYEEEE. Unmatched junction bases numbered 3, after V lost 0 bases and J lost 1 base. The CDR3 contains 16 residues. This chain's CDR3 is CASSLAGTGAQETQYF. The CDR3 DNA reads as TGTGCCAGCAGCTTGGCCGGGACAGGGGCCCAAGAGACCCAGTACTTC.

The chain links TRBV5-1 to TRBJ2-3; D call uncertain. CDR1 is SGHRS and CDR2 is YFSETQ in the germline V gene. The CDR3 has 16 residues. V was shortened by 1 base and J by 0 bases, with 12 bases between the two germline ends. This CDR3 is CASSLLHGSSTDTQYF. The CDR3 DNA is TGCGCCAGCAGCTTGTTGCACGGATCTAGCACAGATACGCAGTATTTT.

The V gene is TRBV5-6, the J gene TRBJ2-7, with 8 bases aligning to TRBD2. V gave up 4 bases and J gave up 1 base; unmatched junction bases: 7. Germline CDR1 reads SGHDT; CDR2 reads YYEEEE. The CDR3 length is 15 residues. CDR3 coding DNA: TGTGCCAGCAGCCGGGGGGGATCGATTTCCTACGAGCAGTACTTC. Its translation: CASSRGGSISYEQYF.

V gene TRBV27 combines with J gene TRBJ1-2; TRBD1 might be the D (5 bases). The CDR3 sequence is 14 residues long. Trimming took off 2 bases at V and 5 bases at J, with 12 bases between the two ends. Germline CDR1 and CDR2: MNHEY and SMNVEV (reference sequence). The CDR3 protein is CASSLRTPSYGYTF. The CDR3, as DNA: TGTGCCAGCAGTTTAAGGACACCTTCTTATGGCTACACCTTC.

The chain links TRBV7-8 to TRBJ2-2; no reliable D call. The length of the CDR3 is 14 residues. CDR1 is SGHVS and CDR2 is FQNEAQ in the germline V gene. The germline V and J ends were trimmed by 6 bases and 2 bases, with 10 bases remaining between them. The CDR3 region is CASSRSSNTGELFF. In DNA form, the CDR3 reads TGTGCCAGCAGTAGGTCCTCAAACACCGGGGAGCTGTTTTTT.

V is TRBV9 and J is TRBJ2-2; D not resolved. This CDR3 has 14 residues. Trimming removed 2 bases from V and 1 base from J, with 6 bases in between. Germline assignment: CDR1 SGDLS and CDR2 YYNGEE. The CDR3 nucleotides read TGTGCCAGCAGCGTTTTGGAGAACACCGGGGAGCTGTTTTTT. As protein: CASSVLENTGELFF.

The rearrangement uses TRBV5-1 and TRBJ2-5, with TRBD1 matching over 12 bases. CDR1 is SGHRS and CDR2 is YFSETQ in the germline V gene. V gave up 6 bases and J gave up 5 bases; unmatched junction bases: 11. CDR3 length: 16 residues. This CDR3 reads CASNLGTGQGAETQYF. The CDR3 coding sequence is TGCGCCAGCAACCTAGGCACGGGACAGGGGGCGGAGACCCAGTACTTC.

The chain employs TRBV7-3 and TRBJ2-6; D perhaps matches TRBD1 (6 bases). Germline V lookup: CDR1 SGHTA, CDR2 FQGTGA. CDR3 length equals 16 residues. The V end lost 4 bases, the J end lost 2 bases, and 12 bases lay between the germline ends. The CDR3 sequence is CASSSYRAPGANVLTF. CDR3 DNA sequence: TGTGCCAGCAGCTCCTACAGGGCCCCTGGGGCCAACGTCCTGACTTTC.

Only one count was recorded for this clone. V is TRBV11-2 and J is TRBJ1-1; a possible D gene is TRBD1 (5 bases). Germline lookup yields CDR1 SGHAT and CDR2 FQNNGV. Trimming took off 3 bases at V and 3 bases at J, with 11 bases between the two ends. The CDR3 totals 14 residues. The CDR3 spells CASSFGQGDTEAFF. DNA of the CDR3: TGTGCCAGCAGCTTCGGGCAAGGGGACACTGAAGCTTTCTTT. Full variable domain (outside the CDR3, taken from reference TRBV11-2 and TRBJ1-1): EAGVAQSPRYKIIEKRQSVAFWCNPISGHATLYWYQQILGQGPKLLIQFQNNGVVDDSQLPKDRFSAERLKGVDSTLKIQPAKLEDSAVYLCASSFGQGDTEAFFGQGTRLTVV.

This clone showed up just once. V usage is TRBV5-5 and J usage is TRBJ1-4; 8 positions agree with TRBD1. V lost 2 bases, J lost 4 bases, and 4 bases stayed unmatched. The CDR3 has 15 amino acids. Germline V lookup: CDR1 SGHKS, CDR2 YYEKEE (reference sequence). The CDR3 is CASSLEGQVNEKLFF. CDR3 nucleotides: TGTGCCAGCAGCTTAGAGGGACAGGTTAATGAAAAACTGTTTTTT.

The chain joins TRBV9 to TRBJ2-7, with D perhaps TRBD2 (6 bases). Germline V lookup: CDR1 SGDLS, CDR2 YYNGEE. V gave up 4 bases and J gave up 1 base, with 15 bases separating them. This CDR3 is 15 amino acids long. The CDR3 DNA reads as TGTGCCAGCAGCCCCGACCCCGGGGGATCCTACGAGCAGTACTTC. This codes for CASSPDPGGSYEQYF. The complete variable domain, with remaining parts taken from reference TRBV9 and TRBJ2-7, reads DSGVTQTPKHLITATGQRVTLRCSPRSGDLSVYWYQQSLDQGLQFLIQYYNGEERAKGNILERFSAQQFPDLHSELNLSSLELGDSALYFCASSPDPGGSYEQYFGPGTRLTVT.

This CDR3 is CASSLLGGGGQPQHF. CDR3 in DNA: TGTGCCAGCAGTTTACTCGGGGGCGGAGGTCAGCCCCAGCATTTT. J is TRBJ1-5 and V is TRBV28; D is possibly TRBD1 (6 bases). The CDR3 has 15 amino acids. Trimming stripped 2 bases from V and 6 bases from J, with 14 bases between. Germline V gene lookup returns CDR1 MDHEN and CDR2 SYDVKM.

The count of this clone is one. The chain links TRBV2 to TRBJ1-1, with TRBD1 as a possible D gene (5 bases). The germline V gene has CDR1 SNHLY and CDR2 FYNNEI. This CDR3 is 13 amino acids long. V lost 5 bases, J lost 1 base, and 8 bases lay in between. In DNA, the CDR3 is TGTGCCAGCAGTAGACAGCCGAACACTGAAGCTTTCTTT. This translates into CASSRQPNTEAFF. Using reference TRBV2 and TRBJ1-1 for the parts outside the CDR3, the full variable domain is EPEVTQTPSHQVTQMGQEVILRCVPISNHLYFYWYRQILGQKVEFLVSFYNNEISEKSEIFDDQFSVERPDGSNFTLKIRSTKLEDSAMYFCASSRQPNTEAFFGQGTRLTVV.

The chain carries TRBV6-1 and TRBJ1-1; D not certain. The germline V and J ends were trimmed by 7 bases and 0 bases, with 15 bases remaining between them. Germline values: CDR1 MNHNS, CDR2 SASEGT. The CDR3 is 15 amino acids. The CDR3 DNA sequence: TGTGCCAGCACCTCTGTCGGCTCCATGAACACTGAAGCTTTCTTT. Translation: CASTSVGSMNTEAFF.

This chain connects TRBV29-1 to TRBJ2-7, with D possibly being TRBD1 or TRBD2 (7 bases each). This CDR3 is built from 13 residues. Trimming shortened V by 3 bases and J by 6 bases, and 15 bases separated the two germline ends. The germline V gene encodes CDR1 SQVTM and CDR2 ANQGSEA. DNA of the CDR3: TGCAGCGTTGATAAGGGAGGGGGCGGCGAGCAGTACTTC. As protein: CSVDKGGGGEQYF.